These T cell receptor beta chains were read from a single sample in a study of tumor and adjacent non-tumor tissue in lung cancer. In TCRdb, the multiplex PCR reads were re-called with MiXCR into one record per CDR3 protein. The sample holds approximately 70,000 distinct CDR3 sequences, 73% seen once. The material sequenced was lung tumor tissue. These receptors were obtained from a man aged 55 to 70 with non-small cell lung cancer. The CDR3 runs from the conserved cysteine through the conserved F or W. The D gene is left open where the match is weak. Not every row has a clone size; where given, it reads once, few, many or a size class.

CDR3nt	CDR3aa	d_gene	j_gene	v_gene	abundance
TGTGCTAGCAGGACACTAGGTTCCTACGAGCACTATTTC	CASRTLGSYEHYF	-	TRBJ2-7	TRBV6-5	-
TGTGCCAGCAGTGAAATGGACCACCAAACCGGGGAGCTGTTTTTT	CASSEMDHQTGELFF	-	TRBJ2-2	TRBV2	-
TGCAGCGTTGGTGTGGGCACTGGGAATCCTTACTACACAGATACGCAGTATTTT	CSVGVGTGNPYYTDTQYF	-	TRBJ2-3	TRBV29-1	few
TGCAGAGCTAGAGATTGGACAGGGTATGGCTACACCTTC	CRARDWTGYGYTF	TRBD1	TRBJ1-2	TRBV20-1	-
TGCAGTCCTAGATTATCGTTGACCGGGGAGCCGTTTTTT	CSPRLSLTGEPFF	-	TRBJ2-2	TRBV20-1	-
TGTACCAGCATACCAAACAGGAATCAGTCCCAGCATTTT	CTSIPNRNQSQHF	-	TRBJ1-5	TRBV6-6	-
TGCAGCGTTGAAGGGGTGCGGGGGCCAGCTACACAGTATTTT	CSVEGVRGPATQYF	-	TRBJ2-3	TRBV29-1	few
TGTGCCAGCAGCTTAGGAGCTAGCACAGATACGCATTATTTT	CASSLGASTDTHYF	-	TRBJ2-3	TRBV11-2	once
TGTGCCAGCAGGCGGGGCAACCGGAACACCTGGGAGCTGTTTTTT	CASRRGNRNTWELFF	-	TRBJ2-2	TRBV6-5	-
TGTGCCAGAAGCTCGGGACAGGCGAGAGGCTATGGCTACACCTTC	CARSSGQARGYGYTF	TRBD1	TRBJ1-2	TRBV7-9	-
TGTGCCAGTAGTATGGGACAGGGGGCAGACGAGCATTACTTC	CASSMGQGADEHYF	TRBD1	TRBJ2-7	TRBV6-6	-
TGCAGTGCTGGGGACAATGTCGGGGTAACAGATAAGCAGTATTTT	CSAGDNVGVTDKQYF	-	TRBJ2-3	TRBV20-1	once
TGTACCACCAACTCTCGAGGGGGTGGAGAGACCCAGTACTTC	CTTNSRGGGETQYF	-	TRBJ2-5	TRBV5-6	-
TGCGGTGCTAGAGAGGGGGCTGAAAAACTATTTTTT	CGAREGAEKLFF	TRBD1	TRBJ1-4	TRBV20-1	-
TGTGTCAGCAGTTACTCGAGCAGGGAGACGGCCGAGCAATACTTC	CVSSYSSRETAEQYF	-	TRBJ2-7	TRBV6-5	-
TGCAGCGTTGAAGATCCGGGACAGGCCCCCTACGAGCAATACTTC	CSVEDPGQAPYEQYF	TRBD1	TRBJ2-7	TRBV29-1	-
TGCAATGCTTCCCACCGCGGGAGAACCTACAATGTGCAGTTCTTC	CNASHRGRTYNVQFF	TRBD2	TRBJ2-1	TRBV20-1	-
TGTGCCAGCAGTCTGGCCGGGACAGGAATGACAGATACGCAGTATTTT	CASSLAGTGMTDTQYF	TRBD1	TRBJ2-3	TRBV12-3/TRBV12-4	-
TGCAGCGCCCCGCCCGTTGGGACAAACAATGAAGCTTTCTTT	CSAPPVGTNNEAFF	-	TRBJ1-1	TRBV29-1	few
TGTGCCATCAGTGAGGGTTACAAAACCTACGAGCAGTACTTC	CAISEGYKTYEQYF	-	TRBJ2-7	TRBV10-3	many
TGCGCCAGTAGCTTGGGCTCAGGGCGCTTCACTGAAGCTTTCTTT	CASSLGSGRFTEAFF	-	TRBJ1-1	TRBV5-1	few
TGTGCCAGCAGCCACGGACAGAGATATTCCTACGAGCAGTACTTC	CASSHGQRYSYEQYF	-	TRBJ2-7	TRBV13	few
TGCGCCATCTCCAGACTAACGGGAGGGCATGGGGCGGGTGAGCAGTTCTTC	CAISRLTGGHGAGEQFF	TRBD2	TRBJ2-1	TRBV10-2	-
TGCGCCAGCAGCTTGGGCCTTGTCGGATACGAGCAGTACTTC	CASSLGLVGYEQYF	-	TRBJ2-7	TRBV5-1	many
TGTGCCATCAGTAGACTAGCCGACACCGGGGAGCTGTTTTTT	CAISRLADTGELFF	TRBD2	TRBJ2-2	TRBV24-1	-
TGCAGTGCTGAGGGCGCCGGGACACTGAGCTGGTATAGCAATCAGCCCCAGCATTTT	CSAEGAGTLSWYSNQPQHF	-	TRBJ1-5	TRBV20-1	medium-sized
TGCGCCGGCATCTCTGGGATTGAGCAGTTCTTC	CAGISGIEQFF	-	TRBJ2-1	TRBV10-2	-
TGTGCCATCAGCTCAGGACAGAACACCGGGGAGCTGTTTTTT	CAISSGQNTGELFF	-	TRBJ2-2	TRBV10-3	many
TGTGCCAGCGGTGATGGTGGCTTCGCACGCAATGAGCAATTCTTC	CASGDGGFARNEQFF	-	TRBJ2-1	TRBV6-1	-
TGCAGCGAAGCATGGGCTAACTCCTACGAGCAGTACTTC	CSEAWANSYEQYF	-	TRBJ2-7	TRBV29-1	-
TGCATTGTTGGATCGGGGGAGGCCGAGCAGTTCTTC	CIVGSGEAEQFF	-	TRBJ2-1	TRBV29-1	once
TGTGACAGCAGAACGACAGGTAACGAGCAGTATTTC	CDSRTTGNEQYF	-	TRBJ2-7	TRBV6-2/TRBV6-3	-
TGTGTCAGCAGCCCCCCGGGACAGGGGGCCCGGGAGCAGTACTTC	CVSSPPGQGAREQYF	TRBD1	TRBJ2-7	TRBV11-3	-
TGCAGCGCTGAGTCCATGCTAGCGGGCAATTACAATGGGCGGTTCTTC	CSAESMLAGNYNGRFF	TRBD2	TRBJ2-1	TRBV29-1	-
TGCAACGCTGGTAGCGGGACCACCTACAATGAGCAGTTCTTC	CNAGSGTTYNEQFF	TRBD2	TRBJ2-1	TRBV20-1	-
TGTGTCAGCAGCTTAGTGGGGACAGACAATGGCTACACCTTC	CVSSLVGTDNGYTF	TRBD1	TRBJ1-2	TRBV7-9	-
TGTGCCAGCAGTGAGACAGGGATGTCTGGGGCCAACGTCCTGACCTTC	CASSETGMSGANVLTF	TRBD1	TRBJ2-6	TRBV6-1	-
TGCGCCAGCATAGAACAGGGGGCGGGGGAGCAGTACTTC	CASIEQGAGEQYF	TRBD1	TRBJ2-7	TRBV6-5	-